This T cell receptor (beta chain) was profiled in a study of T cell changes during pregnancy in multiple sclerosis. Per germline, CDR1 SQVTM and CDR2 ANQGSEA. The ends lost 6 bases at V and 5 bases at J; junction bases unmatched: 4. The CDR3 is 12 amino acids. Clones were read by immunoSEQ multiplex PCR, and TCRdb kept only the in-frame ones, dropping some. Of tens of thousands of clones listed, approximately 92% are singletons. This receptor was taken from a female donor with multiple sclerosis, enrolled in a pregnancy study. The sequenced sample was peripheral blood, obtained after pregnancy. V gene TRBV29-1 combines with J gene TRBJ1-1; 9 nucleotides align to TRBD1. The CDR3, as DNA: TGCAGCGTGTACGGGACAGGGACTGAAGCTTTCTTT. Amino acids: CSVYGTGTEAFF. The full variable domain, completed using reference TRBV29-1 and TRBJ1-1, is SAVISQKPSRDICQRGTSLTIQCQVDSQVTMMFWYRQQPGQSLTLIATANQGSEATYESGFVIDKFPISRPNLTFSTLTVSNMSPEDSSIYLCSVYGTGTEAFFGQGTRLTVV.